This TCR beta chain is from a study of early T cells in non-severe SARS-CoV-2 infection. About the research overall: The study sequenced bulk RNA from unsorted whole blood, with chains unpaired. Study-wide results and caveats: Anti-spike CD8 responses were favored in VDJdb matching, and private and CD4 specificities were missed.

Regarding this clonotype: As yet, its antigen is unknown.

The germline gives CDR1 SEHNR, CDR2 FQNEAQ (reference sequence). The V and J ends lost 5 bases and 8 bases, in that order; junction bases with no gene match: 8. This CDR3 is built from 15 residues. Unique molecular identifiers were attached to individual cDNA molecules. MiXCR, applied by TCRdb to the 5' RACE reads, yields one record per CDR3 protein. The sample yields under 70,000 distinct CDR3 sequences, approximately 5.9% seen once. The chain carries TRBV7-9 and TRBJ1-5, with 11 bases identical to TRBD1. The receptor comes from an adult who was a healthcare worker with PCR-confirmed SARS-CoV-2 infection or an uninfected control (not recorded which). The starting material was whole blood, obtained at baseline. The CDR3 sequence is CASSRTGQGVEPQHF. In DNA, the CDR3 is TGTGCCAGCAGCCGAACGGGACAGGGGGTGGAGCCCCAGCATTTT.